These 4 T cell receptor beta chains originate from one sample sequenced in a study of shared clonotypes between healthy human individuals. The method was immunoSEQ multiplex PCR; TCRdb's version includes in-frame clones alone and lacks a portion of them. Among roughly 2 million clones listed, around 95% were seen once. What was sequenced was naive CD4+ T cells sorted from blood. Stated subset: CD45RA+ positively selected. The source is a young man in good health.

The V call is TRBV30, the J call TRBJ1-2; D gene ambiguous. The V end lost 3 bases, the J end lost 5 bases, and 16 bases lay between the germline ends. CDR3 length equals 14 residues. Germline V gene sequence: CDR1 GTSNPN, CDR2 SVGIG (reference sequence). Here the CDR3 DNA reads TGTGCCTGGAGACGGGTGCCGGATCATTATGGCTACACCTTC. Translating gives CAWRRVPDHYGYTF.

This sequence joins TRBV5-1 and TRBJ2-3; 9 nucleotides match TRBD2. This CDR3 is 16 amino acids long. J was trimmed by 5 bases and V by 0 bases; bases with no gene match: 7. Germline CDR1 reads SGHRS; CDR2 reads YFSETQ. For the CDR3, the DNA is TGCGCCAGCAGCTTGGTTGGCGGGGGGGCTAAAGATACGCAGTATTTT. This codes for CASSLVGGGAKDTQYF. The full variable domain, rest sourced from reference TRBV5-1 and TRBJ2-3, is KAGVTQTPRYLIKTRGQQVTLSCSPISGHRSVSWYQQTPGQGLQFLFEYFSETQRNKGNFPGRFSGRQFSNSRSEMNVSTLELGDSALYLCASSLVGGGAKDTQYFGPGTRLTVL.

The V and J genes are TRBV18 and TRBJ1-4; D remains unclear. The CDR3 runs 14 residues. With 8 bases removed from V and 2 bases from J, the gap between germline ends came to 12 bases. The V gene's germline CDR1 is KGHSH and CDR2 LQKENI. The DNA for the CDR3 is TGTGCCAGCACCCCTCTGGACACTAATGAAAAACTGTTTTTT. Translated: CASTPLDTNEKLFF.

As regards this clone: This specimen includes other DNA sequences encoding the same CDR3. The rearrangement links TRBV20-1 to TRBJ1-2; D is undetermined. CDR1 is DFQATT, CDR2 SNEGSKA, per germline (reference sequence). This CDR3 contains 11 residues. V dropped 1 base and J dropped 5 bases, with 5 bases sitting between them. CDR3 bases: TGCAGTGCTAGAGCGGGGTATGGCTACACCTTC. Protein sequence: CSARAGYGYTF.